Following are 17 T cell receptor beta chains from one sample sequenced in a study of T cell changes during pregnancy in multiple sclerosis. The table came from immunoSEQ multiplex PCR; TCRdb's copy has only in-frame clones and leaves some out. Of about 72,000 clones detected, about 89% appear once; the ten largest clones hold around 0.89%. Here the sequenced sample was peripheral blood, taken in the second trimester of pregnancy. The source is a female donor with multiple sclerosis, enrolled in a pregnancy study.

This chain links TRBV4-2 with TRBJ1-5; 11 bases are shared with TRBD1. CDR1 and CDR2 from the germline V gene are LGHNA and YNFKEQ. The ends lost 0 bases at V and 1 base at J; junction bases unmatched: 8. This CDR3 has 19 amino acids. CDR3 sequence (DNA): TGTGCCAGCAGCCAAGAGGGTGGGACAGGGGGAGGAAGCAATCAGCCCCAGCATTTT. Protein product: CASSQEGGTGGGSNQPQHF.

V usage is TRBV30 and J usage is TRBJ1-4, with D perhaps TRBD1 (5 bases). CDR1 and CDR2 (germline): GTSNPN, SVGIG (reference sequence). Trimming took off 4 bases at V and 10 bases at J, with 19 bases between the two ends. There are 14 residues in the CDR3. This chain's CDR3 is CAWTFSGGQGKLFF. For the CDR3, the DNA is TGTGCCTGGACTTTCTCCGGGGGTCAGGGAAAACTGTTTTTT.

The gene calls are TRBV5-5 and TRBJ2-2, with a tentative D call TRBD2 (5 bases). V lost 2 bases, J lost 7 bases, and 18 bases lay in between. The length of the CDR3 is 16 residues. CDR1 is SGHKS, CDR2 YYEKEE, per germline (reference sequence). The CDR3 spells CASSFGLASLNGELFF. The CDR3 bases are TGTGCCAGCAGCTTCGGGCTAGCTAGCTTAAACGGGGAGCTGTTTTTT.

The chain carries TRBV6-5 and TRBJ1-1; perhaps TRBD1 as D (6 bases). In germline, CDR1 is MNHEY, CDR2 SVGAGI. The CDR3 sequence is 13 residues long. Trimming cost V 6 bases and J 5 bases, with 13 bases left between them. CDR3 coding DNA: TGTGCCAGCAGCAAATACAGGGCGACTGAAGCTTTCTTT. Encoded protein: CASSKYRATEAFF.

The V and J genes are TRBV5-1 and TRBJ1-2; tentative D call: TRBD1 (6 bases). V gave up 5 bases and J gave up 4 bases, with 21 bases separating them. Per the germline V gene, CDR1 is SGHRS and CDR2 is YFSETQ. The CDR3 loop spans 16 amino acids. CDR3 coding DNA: TGCGCCAGCAGAGAACTGCCGACAGGACTCCGCTATGGCTACACCTTC. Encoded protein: CASRELPTGLRYGYTF.

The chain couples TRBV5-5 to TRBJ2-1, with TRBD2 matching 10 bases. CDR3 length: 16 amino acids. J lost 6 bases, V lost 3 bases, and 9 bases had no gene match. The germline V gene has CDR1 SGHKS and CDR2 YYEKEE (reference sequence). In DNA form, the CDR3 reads TGTGCCAGCAGCTATTTCTCTAGCGGGGGCCTCAATGAGCAGTTCTTC. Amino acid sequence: CASSYFSSGGLNEQFF. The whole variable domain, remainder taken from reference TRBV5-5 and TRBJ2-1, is DAGVTQSPTHLIKTRGQQVTLRCSPISGHKSVSWYQQVLGQGPQFIFQYYEKEERGRGNFPDRFSARQFPNYSSELNVNALLLGDSALYLCASSYFSSGGLNEQFFGPGTRLTVL.

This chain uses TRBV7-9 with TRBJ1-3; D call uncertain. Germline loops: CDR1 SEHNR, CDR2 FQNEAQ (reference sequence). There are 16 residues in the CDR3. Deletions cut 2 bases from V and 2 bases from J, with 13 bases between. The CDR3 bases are TGTGCCAGCAGCTTAAAGGAGGGTGGTACTGGAAACACCATATATTTT. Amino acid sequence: CASSLKEGGTGNTIYF.

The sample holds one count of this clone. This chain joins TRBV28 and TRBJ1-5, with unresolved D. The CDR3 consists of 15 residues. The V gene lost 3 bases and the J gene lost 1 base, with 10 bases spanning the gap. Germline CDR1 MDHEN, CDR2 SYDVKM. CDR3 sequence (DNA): TGTGCCAGCAGTTTGCCCGGGTGGAGCAATCAGCCCCAGCATTTT. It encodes CASSLPGWSNQPQHF.

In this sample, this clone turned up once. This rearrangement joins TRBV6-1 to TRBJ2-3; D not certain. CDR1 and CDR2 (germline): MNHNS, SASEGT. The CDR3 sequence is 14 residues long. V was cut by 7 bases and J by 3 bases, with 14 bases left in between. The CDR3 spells CASKEAFRTDTQYF. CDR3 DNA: TGTGCCAGCAAAGAAGCATTCCGGACAGATACGCAGTATTTT.

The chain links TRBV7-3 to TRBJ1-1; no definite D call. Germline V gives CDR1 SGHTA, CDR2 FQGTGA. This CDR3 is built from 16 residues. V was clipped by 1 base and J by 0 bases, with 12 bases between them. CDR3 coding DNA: TGTGCCAGCAGCTTAATCAGGCCAAACATGAACACTGAAGCTTTCTTT. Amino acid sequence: CASSLIRPNMNTEAFF.

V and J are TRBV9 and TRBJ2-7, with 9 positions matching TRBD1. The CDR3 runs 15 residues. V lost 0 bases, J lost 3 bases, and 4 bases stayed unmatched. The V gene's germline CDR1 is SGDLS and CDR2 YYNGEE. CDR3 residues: CASSVGTGVFYEQYF. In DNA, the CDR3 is TGTGCCAGCAGCGTAGGGACAGGGGTCTTCTACGAGCAGTACTTC.

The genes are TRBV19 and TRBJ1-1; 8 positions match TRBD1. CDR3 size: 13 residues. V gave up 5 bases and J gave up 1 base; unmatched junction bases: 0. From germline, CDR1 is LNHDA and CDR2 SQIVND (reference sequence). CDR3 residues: CASSDRGNTEAFF. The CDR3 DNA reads TGTGCCAGTAGTGACAGGGGGAACACTGAAGCTTTCTTT.

Written as DNA, the CDR3 is TGTGCCAGCAGCCAGGGCGGGGGGAACTACAATGAGCAGTTCTTC. It is translated as CASSQGGGNYNEQFF. The chain is built from TRBV7-2 and TRBJ2-1; 8 positions agree with TRBD2. Germline V gene lookup returns CDR1 SGHTA and CDR2 FQGNSA. This CDR3 comprises 15 residues. The trim removed 5 bases at V and 3 bases at J, leaving 6 bases unmatched.

CDR3 sequence reads: CASSYSGLARGIEQYF. DNA for the CDR3: TGTGCCAGCAGCTACTCTGGACTAGCGCGAGGAATCGAGCAGTACTTC. The chain is built from TRBV7-9 and TRBJ2-7; TRBD2 aligns across 9 bases. CDR3 length: 16 amino acids. Germline lookup yields CDR1 SEHNR and CDR2 FQNEAQ (reference sequence). Trimming took 4 bases from V and 6 from J; bases not matched to a gene: 13.

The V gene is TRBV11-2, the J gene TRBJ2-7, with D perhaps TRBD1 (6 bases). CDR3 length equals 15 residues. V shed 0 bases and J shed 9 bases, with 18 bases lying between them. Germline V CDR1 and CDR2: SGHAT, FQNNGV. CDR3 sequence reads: CASSLDSGQRLGQYF. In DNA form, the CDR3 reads TGTGCCAGCAGCTTAGATTCAGGACAGCGCCTAGGGCAGTACTTC.

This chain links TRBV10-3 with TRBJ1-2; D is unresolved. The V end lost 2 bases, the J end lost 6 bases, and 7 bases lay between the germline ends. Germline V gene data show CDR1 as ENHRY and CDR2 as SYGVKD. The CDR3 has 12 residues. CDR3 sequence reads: CAISEQAHGYTF. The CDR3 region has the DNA TGTGCCATCAGTGAGCAGGCCCATGGCTACACCTTC.

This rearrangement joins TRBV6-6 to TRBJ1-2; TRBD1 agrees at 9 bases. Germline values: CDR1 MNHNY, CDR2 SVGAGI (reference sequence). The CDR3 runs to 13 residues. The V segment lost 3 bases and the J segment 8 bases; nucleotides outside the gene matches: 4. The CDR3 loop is CASSYGTGSGYTF. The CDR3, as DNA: TGTGCCAGCAGTTATGGGACAGGGAGCGGCTACACCTTC.